Below are 25 T cell receptor beta chains sequenced from a single sample in a study of blood T cell repertoires in COVID-19. Sequencing was performed with immunoSEQ multiplex PCR; in TCRdb, only in-frame clones are kept and a portion is missing. The data contain some 260,000 clones, 70% to 85% of them seen just once; the ten biggest clones take up roughly 10%. Sequenced material: peripheral blood. The origin of the receptors is a man older than 75 with acute or convalescent COVID-19.

J is TRBJ2-1 and V is TRBV5-1, with TRBD1 identical over 8 bases. Germline lookup yields CDR1 SGHRS and CDR2 YFSETQ. The CDR3 spans 16 residues. J was trimmed by 0 bases and V by 0 bases; bases with no gene match: 2. CDR3 in DNA: TGCGCCAGCAGCTTGGGCCAGGGGGCCTCCTACAATGAGCAGTTCTTC. It translates to CASSLGQGASYNEQFF. Drawing the rest from reference TRBV5-1 and TRBJ2-1, the complete variable domain is KAGVTQTPRYLIKTRGQQVTLSCSPISGHRSVSWYQQTPGQGLQFLFEYFSETQRNKGNFPGRFSGRQFSNSRSEMNVSTLELGDSALYLCASSLGQGASYNEQFFGPGTRLTVL.

This chain links TRBV5-6 with TRBJ2-7; D is ambiguous. This CDR3 is built from 14 residues. Germline V gene lookup returns CDR1 SGHDT and CDR2 YYEEEE. V gave up 4 bases and J gave up 6 bases, with 17 bases separating them. The CDR3 reads CASSTGPVGPEQYF. The CDR3 DNA follows: TGTGCCAGCAGCACTGGGCCCGTGGGCCCCGAGCAGTACTTC.

This clone was counted once. Other DNA variants within this sample encode the same CDR3. The chain couples TRBV20-1 to TRBJ2-7; D may be TRBD1 (6 bases). Germline V CDR1 and CDR2: DFQATT, SNEGSKA (reference sequence). The CDR3 has 11 residues. V lost 6 bases and J 3 bases, leaving 9 bases between the germline ends. Written as DNA, the CDR3 is TGCAGTGCCGGGGACAACTACGAGCAGTACTTC. Amino acids: CSAGDNYEQYF.

This clone was seen a single time. The chain links TRBV4-2 to TRBJ1-2; D uncertain. V dropped 1 base and J dropped 6 bases, with 21 bases sitting between them. This CDR3 is 17 amino acids long. The germline gives CDR1 LGHNA, CDR2 YNFKEQ. Here the CDR3 DNA reads TGTGCCAGCAGCCAAGTGCCCGTCGTGTCGGGTTATGATGGCTACACCTTC. Translation: CASSQVPVVSGYDGYTF.

The rearrangement uses TRBV24-1 and TRBJ1-2, with D uncertain. V lost 2 bases to trimming and J lost 6 bases, with 15 bases between them. Germline CDR1 is KGHDR and CDR2 is SFDVKD. The CDR3 is made up of 15 amino acids. CDR3 DNA: TGTGCCACCAGTGATTCCTCGACGAGAGGCGATGGCTACACCTTC. Translated, it gives CATSDSSTRGDGYTF.

The chain joins TRBV6-5 to TRBJ2-1, with a possible D match to TRBD2 (5 bases). The CDR3 covers 15 residues. Trimming removed 7 bases at V and 5 bases at J, with 18 bases between. Looked up from germline, CDR1 is MNHEY and CDR2 is SVGAGI. This CDR3 is CASTKGRIANNEQFF. In DNA, the CDR3 is TGTGCCAGCACCAAAGGGAGAATAGCCAACAATGAGCAGTTCTTC.

This chain joins TRBV3-1 (or the pseudogene TRBV3-2) and TRBJ1-1; 8 positions match TRBD1. This CDR3 spans 15 amino acids. Germline loops: CDR1 LGHDT, CDR2 YNNKEL (reference sequence). Trimming removed 0 bases from V and 7 bases from J; junction bases left unmatched: 7. Written as DNA, the CDR3 is TGTGCCAGCAGCCAAGAGTACAGGGGGACGGTTGAAGCTTTCTTT. It specifies CASSQEYRGTVEAFF.

The chain joins TRBV27 to TRBJ1-2, with 10 nucleotides matching TRBD1. The V and J ends lost 6 bases and 5 bases, in that order; junction bases with no gene match: 6. This CDR3 contains 14 residues. Germline V gene sequence: CDR1 MNHEY, CDR2 SMNVEV (reference sequence). The CDR3 DNA follows: TGTGCCAGCAGCTTGACAGGGGGCTGGTATGGCTACACCTTC. It specifies CASSLTGGWYGYTF.

The chain carries TRBV19 and TRBJ2-1; the D is unclear. Germline CDR1 reads LNHDA; CDR2 reads SQIVND (reference sequence). The CDR3 is made up of 14 amino acids. V was shortened by 5 bases and J by 5 bases, with 13 bases between the two germline ends. The chain's CDR3 is CASSPELLHNEQFF. In DNA, the CDR3 is TGTGCCAGTAGTCCTGAACTCCTCCACAATGAGCAGTTCTTC.

The rearrangement uses TRBV18 and TRBJ1-6, with TRBD1 matching 7 bases. The trim removed 5 bases at V and 9 bases at J, leaving 19 bases unmatched. The CDR3 is 18 amino acids. Per the germline V gene, CDR1 is KGHSH and CDR2 is LQKENI. The CDR3: CASSSRQGGGRYSSPLHF. CDR3 coding DNA: TGTGCCAGCTCATCTAGACAGGGTGGCGGTCGTTATTCTTCACCCCTCCACTTT.

This rearrangement joins TRBV5-8 to TRBJ1-3, with D maybe TRBD1 (5 bases). With 2 bases removed from V and 3 bases from J, the gap between germline ends came to 12 bases. CDR1 SGHTS and CDR2 YDEGEE come from the germline V gene. The CDR3 sequence is 15 residues long. The CDR3 DNA follows: TGTGCCAGCAGCTTCGACGGGACTGGTGGAAACACCATATATTTT. Protein: CASSFDGTGGNTIYF.

The genes are TRBV11-2 and TRBJ2-2; TRBD1 aligns across 11 bases. The CDR3 extends over 17 amino acids. V lost 6 bases to trimming and J lost 3 bases; unmatched junction nucleotides: 9. Germline CDR1 and CDR2: SGHAT and FQNNGV. Written as DNA, the CDR3 is TGTGCCAGCAGTCGAACGGACAGGGGGCGCTACACCGGGGAGCTGTTTTTT. This translates into CASSRTDRGRYTGELFF. Supplemented by reference TRBV11-2 and TRBJ2-2, the full variable domain reads EAGVAQSPRYKIIEKRQSVAFWCNPISGHATLYWYQQILGQGPKLLIQFQNNGVVDDSQLPKDRFSAERLKGVDSTLKIQPAKLEDSAVYLCASSRTDRGRYTGELFFGEGSRLTVL.

The J gene is TRBJ2-2, the V gene TRBV3-1 (or the pseudogene TRBV3-2), with TRBD2 matching 11 bases. The J segment lost 5 bases and the V segment lost 3 bases, leaving 5 bases of the junction unmatched. Germline values: CDR1 LGHDT, CDR2 YNNKEL (reference sequence). This CDR3 is 16 amino acids long. The chain's CDR3 is CASSQTSGVVTGELFF. CDR3 nucleotide sequence: TGTGCCAGCAGCCAGACTAGCGGGGTGGTAACCGGGGAGCTGTTTTTT.

The rearrangement links TRBV5-1 to TRBJ1-3, with 8 bases aligning to TRBD1. CDR3 length: 16 amino acids. V was clipped by 4 bases and J by 0 bases; unmatched bases: 6. Germline V gene sequence: CDR1 SGHRS, CDR2 YFSETQ. The CDR3 reads CASSKGQESSGNTIYF. The CDR3 bases are TGCGCCAGCAGCAAGGGACAGGAGAGCTCTGGAAACACCATATATTTT.

The V gene is TRBV27, the J gene TRBJ1-4; D remains ambiguous. This CDR3 spans 16 amino acids. Germline V lookup: CDR1 MNHEY, CDR2 SMNVEV (reference sequence). V was shortened by 5 bases and J by 0 bases, with 13 bases between the two germline ends. As DNA, the CDR3 is TGTGCCAGCAGTCAGCGACGGTATGCAACTAATGAAAAACTGTTTTTT. Protein: CASSQRRYATNEKLFF. Full variable domain (remainder filled in from reference TRBV27 and TRBJ1-4): EAQVTQNPRYLITVTGKKLTVTCSQNMNHEYMSWYRQDPGLGLRQIYYSMNVEVTDKGDVPEGYKVSRKEKRNFPLILESPSPNQTSLYFCASSQRRYATNEKLFFGSGTQLSVL.

This clone was counted a few times. The V call is TRBV28, the J call TRBJ2-7; 7 positions agree with TRBD2. Germline V gives CDR1 MDHEN, CDR2 SYDVKM. The ends lost 5 bases at V and 2 bases at J; junction bases unmatched: 6. The CDR3 has 14 residues. The CDR3: CASSAAGEAYEQYF. Written as DNA, the CDR3 is TGTGCCAGCAGTGCTGCGGGGGAGGCCTACGAGCAGTACTTC.

The chain links TRBV6-5 to TRBJ2-7, with 8 bases aligning to TRBD1. The CDR3 is 15 amino acids. Losses at the gene ends were 0 bases for V and 2 bases for J; bases not matched to a gene: 3. The germline gives CDR1 MNHEY, CDR2 SVGAGI. The DNA for the CDR3 is TGTGCCAGCAGTTACTCTCAGGGGGCCCCCTACGAGCAGTACTTC. It codes for CASSYSQGAPYEQYF.

This chain links TRBV5-4 with TRBJ2-7; perhaps TRBD1 as D (5 bases). There are 13 residues in the CDR3. Germline CDR1 SGHNT, CDR2 YYREEE (reference sequence). With 5 bases removed from V and 3 bases from J, the gap between germline ends came to 12 bases. The CDR3 loop is CASRDQQDYEQYF. The CDR3, as DNA: TGTGCCAGCAGGGACCAACAGGACTACGAGCAGTACTTC.

The rearrangement joins TRBV21-1 to TRBJ2-2; the D call TRBD1 from the table was never checked on the DNA. TRBV21-1 is a pseudogene locus. The CDR3 runs to 19 residues. As DNA, the CDR3 is TGTGCCAGCAGCCTACCTCTCTTGGACAGGGCCCTTAACACCGGGGAGCTGTTTTTT. Its translation: CASSLPLLDRALNTGELFF.

The J gene is TRBJ2-7, the V gene TRBV10-2; a weak D match, TRBD1 (6 bases). Looked up from germline, CDR1 is WSHSY and CDR2 is SAAADI. V lost 3 bases, J lost 6 bases, and 9 bases lay in between. The CDR3 is 12 amino acids. The CDR3 region is CASSEQGSEQYF. In DNA form, the CDR3 reads TGCGCCAGCAGTGAACAGGGCAGCGAGCAGTACTTC.

The rearrangement joins TRBV27 to TRBJ1-6, with D unresolved. CDR1 is MNHEY and CDR2 is SMNVEV in the germline V gene (reference sequence). CDR3 length: 17 amino acids. V lost 3 bases and J lost 3, with 15 bases in between. CDR3: CASSFSFRANYNSPLHF. The CDR3 coding sequence is TGTGCCAGCAGTTTTTCGTTCCGAGCCAACTATAATTCACCCCTCCACTTT.

The chain is built from TRBV7-3 and TRBJ2-5, with D unresolved. Germline CDR1 SGHTA, CDR2 FQGTGA. V lost 1 base and J lost 4, with 7 bases in between. The CDR3 is 13 residues long. In DNA, the CDR3 is TGTGCCAGCAGCTTAAGTCACATAGAGACCCAGTACTTC. It specifies CASSLSHIETQYF.

This chain connects TRBV2 to TRBJ2-2; TRBD1 might be the D (5 bases). This CDR3 is 14 amino acids long. The V gene's germline CDR1 is SNHLY and CDR2 FYNNEI. Deletions cut 4 bases from V and 4 bases from J, with 10 bases between. CDR3 residues: CASSVRRVTGELFF. CDR3 in DNA: TGTGCCAGCAGTGTACGCAGGGTCACCGGGGAGCTGTTTTTT.

The chain links TRBV14 to TRBJ2-7, with D perhaps TRBD2 (5 bases). The germline V gene has CDR1 SGHDN and CDR2 FVKESK. Deletions cut 4 bases from V and 12 bases from J, with 19 bases between. There are 13 residues in the CDR3. Here the CDR3 reads CASSRLTTGYRYF. The CDR3 DNA sequence: TGTGCCAGCAGCCGATTAACCACGGGGTACCGGTACTTC.

J is TRBJ2-7 and V is TRBV2; no reliable D call. Germline assignment: CDR1 SNHLY and CDR2 FYNNEI. The length of the CDR3 is 10 residues. V was shortened by 10 bases and J by 4 bases, with 8 bases between the two germline ends. CDR3: CAIGSYEQYF. The CDR3 bases are TGTGCCATTGGCTCGTACGAGCAGTACTTC.